This TCR beta chain was captured in a study of T cell repertoires in cytomegalovirus infection. Concerning this clonotype itself: The antigen is not known.

In TCRdb, the reads were re-called with MiXCR into one record per CDR3 protein. This table has almost 550,000 distinct CDR3 sequences, 16% appearing once. J gave up 5 bases and V 0 bases, and 5 bases lay outside the gene matches. This CDR3 comprises 15 residues. Germline V gives CDR1 DFQATT, CDR2 SNEGSKA (reference sequence). The study's findings and limits: Clonotypes of TCR beta that were HLA-C-restricted and CMV-specific dominated the ex vivo response.

Material: CD8+ T cells from PBMCs. The chain employs TRBV20-1 and TRBJ2-1; 9 bases are shared with TRBD2. The sequence derives from a human donor in good health (CMV status not recorded). Some clones in this sample may be carry-over from other donors' samples. The CDR3 is CSARDRLAGNNEQFF. Written as DNA, the CDR3 is TGCAGTGCTAGAGATCGGCTAGCGGGAAACAATGAGCAGTTCTTC.